The clone carrying this T cell receptor (beta chain) was seen many times. Its antigen is still unknown. These data originate in a study of T-cell reconstitution after alpha-beta-depleted transplantation in children. Overall study results and limits: Alpha-beta T cells present about two months after transplant were reported to originate from several hundred expanded graft clones. T-cell counts and diversity at one year post-transplant came mainly from newly produced T cells.

The library targeted TCRbeta and was prepared with unique molecular identifiers. One entry per CDR3 protein, called by TCRdb with MiXCR from the PCR reads. The sample includes around 440,000 distinct CDR3 sequences, roughly a tenth of them seen just once. CDR1 and CDR2 (germline): MNHEY, SMNVEV (reference sequence). The CDR3 sequence is 13 residues long. Between the trimmed V and J ends, which lost 3 bases and 5 bases, there was a span of 10 bases. The receptor was isolated from a child between 2 and 9 years old with inherited bone marrow failure, due to receive a stem cell transplant. V gene TRBV27 combines with J gene TRBJ1-1; D is undetermined. The starting material was PBMCs, obtained before TCRalphabeta/CD19-depleted stem cell transplant. The DNA for the CDR3 is TGTGCCAGCAGTTTTCAGGCCTCTACTGAAGCTTTCTTT. It codes for CASSFQASTEAFF.